The 7 T cell receptor beta chains given below trace back to one sample, sequenced in a study of T cell responses to AZD1222 COVID-19 vaccine. Here immunoSEQ multiplex PCR was the method, and the copy in TCRdb shows in-frame clones only, minus some. Here the sample spans roughly 270,000 clones, almost 95% being singletons. The source was peripheral blood, collected 28 days after the second AZD1222 dose. These receptors were obtained from an adult who received the AZD1222 COVID-19 vaccine.

This clone was observed a few times. The chain is built from TRBV5-1 and TRBJ2-5; TRBD1 matches 8 bases. Germline lookup yields CDR1 SGHRS and CDR2 YFSETQ. The trim removed 2 bases at V and 4 bases at J, leaving 7 bases unmatched. This CDR3 is built from 15 residues. CDR3 amino acids: CASSLMQGARETQYF. CDR3 DNA: TGCGCCAGCAGCTTAATGCAGGGGGCGCGAGAGACCCAGTACTTC.

This chain uses TRBV11-2 with TRBJ1-3; TRBD1 might be the D (5 bases). Germline loops: CDR1 SGHAT, CDR2 FQNNGV. CDR3 length: 18 residues. V dropped 0 bases and J dropped 1 base, with 16 bases sitting between them. CDR3 coding DNA: TGTGCCAGCAGCTTAGATCAAAGGGGCCCAAGGTCTGGAAACACCATATATTTT. Its translation: CASSLDQRGPRSGNTIYF.

The chain couples TRBV28 to TRBJ2-7; D may be TRBD1 (5 bases). V was clipped by 10 bases and J by 2 bases, with 15 bases between them. CDR3 length: 13 residues. Germline CDR1 MDHEN, CDR2 SYDVKM. The CDR3 region has the DNA TGTGCCACCCGTCAACAGGTCCCCTACGAGCAGTACTTC. It specifies CATRQQVPYEQYF.

This clone has just one count. The V call is TRBV27, the J call TRBJ2-2; TRBD2 is a possible D gene (5 bases). V was clipped by 0 bases and J by 5 bases, with 13 bases between them. Germline values: CDR1 MNHEY, CDR2 SMNVEV (reference sequence). This CDR3 is built from 16 residues. This CDR3 is CASSLSIAQGTGELFF. The CDR3 bases are TGTGCCAGCAGTTTATCGATAGCGCAAGGGACCGGGGAGCTGTTTTTT.

The chain has TRBV28 and TRBJ1-4, with D unclear. With 6 bases removed from V and 2 bases from J, the gap between germline ends came to 7 bases. Looked up from germline, CDR1 is MDHEN and CDR2 is SYDVKM. The CDR3 has 13 amino acids. The CDR3 spells CASSWATNEKLFF. The CDR3 nucleotides read TGTGCCAGCAGCTGGGCGACTAATGAAAAACTGTTTTTT.

The chain combines TRBV11-3 with TRBJ2-7; 12 bases line up with TRBD1. Germline loops: CDR1 SGHNT, CDR2 YENEEA. The V gene end was trimmed by 5 bases and the J gene end by 4 bases; junction bases not matched to a gene: 6. The CDR3 consists of 15 residues. The CDR3 loop reads CASSAGQGAEYEQYF. CDR3 bases: TGTGCCAGCAGCGCGGGACAGGGGGCGGAGTACGAGCAGTACTTC.

The chain couples TRBV7-2 to TRBJ1-2; 7 nucleotides match TRBD1. Germline values: CDR1 SGHTA, CDR2 FQGNSA. This CDR3 comprises 13 residues. V dropped 5 bases and J dropped 4; count of bases not matched to a gene: 4. The CDR3 sequence is CASSPDRFYGYTF. DNA for the CDR3: TGTGCCAGCAGCCCGGACAGGTTCTATGGCTACACCTTC.